The 16 T cell receptor beta chains listed next were all sequenced from one sample in a study of T cells in Graves' hyperthyroidism and ophthalmopathy (dated by TCRdb to about 2019). The library came from multiplex PCR. The sequencer was an Illumina HiSeq 2000. TCR beta CDR3 regions were amplified from RNA transcripts. A first-round RT-PCR of the TCR CDR3 used the HTBI primer set with the Qiagen OneStep RT-PCR kit. TCRdb ran its own pipeline on the public reads, namely fastp trimming at Q25 and MiXCR clone calling, and kept in-frame beta chains. Merged by CDR3 protein, the rows form single entries marked with the most common genes and DNA. The sample yields roughly 380,000 distinct CDR3 sequences; roughly an eighth were counted once. The top ten constitute approximately 5.3% of the sample. Sequencing was performed on blood. Receptors originate from a woman between 18 and 29 years old with Graves' hyperthyroidism.

Ten or more counts support this clonotype. The chain uses TRBV29-1 and TRBJ1-1; D uncertain. V shed 7 bases and J shed 2 bases, with 17 bases lying between them. The CDR3 sequence is 14 residues long. Germline-derived CDR1 and CDR2 are SQVTM and ANQGSEA. CDR3 in DNA: TGCAGCGGGGCTAGGGTAGCGATAAACACTGAAGCTTTCTTT. This sequence encodes CSGARVAINTEAFF.

A word on this clonotype: A much larger clone is a single base away; this may be a read error. The chain couples TRBV6-2 or TRBV6-3 to TRBJ1-2; possibly TRBD1 for D (6 bases). The CDR3 runs 15 residues. Trimming stripped 7 bases from V and 8 bases from J, with 23 bases between. Germline values: CDR1 MNHEY, CDR2 SVGEGT. CDR3 bases: TGTGCCAGCAACCAAACCCCAGGGGTTTCCGACGGCTACACCTTC. It encodes CASNQTPGVSDGYTF.

V and J are TRBV7-9 and TRBJ2-7; no clear D gene. V was cut by 5 bases and J by 5 bases, with 10 bases left in between. Germline V lookup: CDR1 SEHNR, CDR2 FQNEAQ (reference sequence). The CDR3 runs 12 residues. The CDR3 nucleotides are TGTGCCAGCAGCCGAGTGGAGCACGAGCAGTACTTC. Residues: CASSRVEHEQYF. Combining the CDR3 with reference TRBV7-9 and TRBJ2-7 gives the whole variable domain DTGVSQNPRHKITKRGQNVTFRCDPISEHNRLYWYRQTLGQGPEFLTYFQNEAQLEKSRLLSDRFSAERPKGSFSTLEIQRTEQGDSAMYLCASSRVEHEQYFGPGTRLTVT.

The CDR3 DNA reads TGTGCCAGCAGCGTGACTACAGGGGGGGCGGTTTATGAAGAGACCCAGTACTTC. Translation: CASSVTTGGAVYEETQYF. V usage is TRBV9 and J usage is TRBJ2-5; possible D gene TRBD1, 8 bases. CDR1 SGDLS and CDR2 YYNGEE come from the germline V gene. The germline V and J ends were trimmed by 2 bases and 3 bases, with 23 bases remaining between them. The CDR3 consists of 18 residues.

This chain links TRBV9 with TRBJ2-1; 10 bases align to TRBD2. The germline V gene has CDR1 SGDLS and CDR2 YYNGEE. CDR3 size: 19 residues. V lost 0 bases to trimming and J lost 2 bases; unmatched junction nucleotides: 11. The CDR3 nucleotides read TGTGCCAGCAGCGTAGTGTTTCTAGCGGGAGTTTGCCCCTACAATGAGCAGTTCTTC. It is translated as CASSVVFLAGVCPYNEQFF.

This clonotype has a count of ten or more. J is TRBJ1-4 and V is TRBV4-1; D may be TRBD1 (6 bases). Germline CDR1 MGHRA, CDR2 YSYEKL. Trimming removed 0 bases from V and 8 bases from J, with 16 bases in between. There are 16 residues in the CDR3. This CDR3 is CASSQDGAGTFEKLFF. In DNA, the CDR3 is TGCGCCAGCAGCCAAGATGGGGCAGGGACATTCGAAAAACTGTTTTTT.

J is TRBJ1-1 and V is TRBV6-2 or TRBV6-3; possible D gene TRBD1, 6 bases. The germline V and J ends were trimmed by 6 bases and 5 bases, with 13 bases remaining between them. The V gene's germline CDR1 is MNHEY and CDR2 SVGEGT. This CDR3 is 13 amino acids long. The CDR3 sequence is CASRQGVGTEAFF. Written as DNA, the CDR3 is TGTGCCAGCAGACAGGGAGTTGGGACTGAAGCTTTCTTT.

This clonotype was counted ten times or more. A read error may produce the germline difference seen at one junction end. The chain links TRBV6-5 to TRBJ2-5, with TRBD2 identical over 10 bases. The CDR3 spans 19 residues. Germline V lookup: CDR1 MNHEY, CDR2 SVGAGI. The CDR3 reads CASSYSTFRRASGSETQYF. In DNA, the CDR3 is TGTGCCAGCAGCTACTCGACGTTCCGGCGGGCTAGCGGGAGTGAGACCCAGTACTTC.

This clonotype was counted ten times or more. The chain links TRBV5-8 to TRBJ2-1; the D gene is possibly TRBD2 (6 bases). The CDR3 length is 15 residues. V was trimmed by 4 bases and J by 8 bases, leaving 19 bases between them. CDR1 and CDR2 from the germline V gene are SGHTS and YDEGEE. CDR3 sequence reads: CASSPPGTRRDEQFF. The CDR3 DNA reads as TGTGCCAGCAGCCCCCCCGGGACGAGGAGGGATGAGCAGTTCTTC.

The chain links TRBV15 to TRBJ1-1; no reliable D call. V dropped 0 bases and J dropped 3 bases, with 8 bases sitting between them. CDR3 length: 14 amino acids. Germline CDR1 is LNHNV and CDR2 is YYDKDF (reference sequence). CDR3 DNA: TGTGCCACCAGCAGAGATGTGCAGGACACTGAAGCTTTCTTT. This encodes CATSRDVQDTEAFF.

This clonotype was found a few times. The chain has TRBV4-1 and TRBJ2-1; 8 positions match TRBD2. V was clipped by 0 bases and J by 10 bases; unmatched bases: 11. Germline CDR1 and CDR2: MGHRA and YSYEKL. This CDR3 has 16 residues. The CDR3: CASSQDPGLEGSEQFF. In nucleotides, the CDR3 is TGCGCCAGCAGCCAAGATCCGGGACTAGAAGGGTCGGAGCAGTTCTTC.

This clonotype was recorded a few times. The chain recombines TRBV20-1 with TRBJ2-3; 13 nucleotides match TRBD2. This CDR3 is built from 19 residues. V was pared by 3 bases and J by 0 bases, with 12 bases of the junction left unmatched. CDR1 and CDR2 (germline): DFQATT, SNEGSKA (reference sequence). The CDR3 nucleotides read TGCAGTGCTAGGAAACCGGGACTAGCGGGGTTGTTTAGCACAGATACGCAGTATTTT. This gives the protein CSARKPGLAGLFSTDTQYF.

This clonotype has ten or more counts. V and J are TRBV29-1 and TRBJ2-2, with 14 bases identical to TRBD2. This CDR3 comprises 16 residues. Germline lookup yields CDR1 SQVTM and CDR2 ANQGSEA. V shed 7 bases, J shed 4 bases, and the junction held 8 bases outside the gene matches. Here the CDR3 DNA reads TGCAGCGCCCAGACTAGCGGGAGGGCCGTCACCGGGGAGCTGTTTTTT. Translating it yields CSAQTSGRAVTGELFF.

In this sample, this clonotype turned up many times. V usage is TRBV28 and J usage is TRBJ1-2; 9 positions match TRBD1. Germline trimming cut 8 bases from V and 4 bases from J; bases unmatched to any gene: 2. Germline V gene lookup returns CDR1 MDHEN and CDR2 SYDVKM. This CDR3 spans 12 amino acids. The CDR3 nucleotides read TGTGCCAGCGGGGGACAGGGCTATGGCTACACCTTC. Its protein is CASGGQGYGYTF.

This clonotype has a count of ten or more. The chain combines TRBV11-2 with TRBJ2-1, with a weak D call TRBD2 (6 bases). The V gene lost 1 base and the J gene lost 8 bases, with 9 bases spanning the gap. The CDR3 totals 13 residues. Germline V gives CDR1 SGHAT, CDR2 FQNNGV. As DNA, the CDR3 is TGTGCCAGCAGCTTAGTCGGGAGAGATGAGCAGTTCTTC. This gives the protein CASSLVGRDEQFF.

In this sample, this clonotype turned up many times. The chain employs TRBV6-2 or TRBV6-3 and TRBJ1-1, with unresolved D. Per the germline V gene, CDR1 is MNHEY and CDR2 is SVGEGT. Trimming stripped 7 bases from V and 3 bases from J, with 21 bases between. This CDR3 has 16 amino acids. CDR3 nucleotide sequence: TGTGCCAGCACCCTTACGGCCGGCCTCTGGCACACTGAAGCTTTCTTT. It encodes CASTLTAGLWHTEAFF.